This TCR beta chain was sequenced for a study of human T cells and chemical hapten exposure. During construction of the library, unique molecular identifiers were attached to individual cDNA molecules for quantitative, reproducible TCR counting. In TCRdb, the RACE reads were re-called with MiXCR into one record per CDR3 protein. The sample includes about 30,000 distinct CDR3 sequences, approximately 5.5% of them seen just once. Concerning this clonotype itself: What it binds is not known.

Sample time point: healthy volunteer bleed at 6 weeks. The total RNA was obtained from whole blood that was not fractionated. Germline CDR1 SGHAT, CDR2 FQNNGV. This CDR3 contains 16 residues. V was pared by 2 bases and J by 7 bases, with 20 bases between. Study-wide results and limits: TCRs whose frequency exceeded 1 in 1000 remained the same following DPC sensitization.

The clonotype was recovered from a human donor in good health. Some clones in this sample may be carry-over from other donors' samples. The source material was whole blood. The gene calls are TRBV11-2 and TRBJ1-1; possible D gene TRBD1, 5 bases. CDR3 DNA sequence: TGTGCCAGCAGCTTAAACCTCCAGACAGCGCCGAGTGAAGCTTTCTTT. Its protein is CASSLNLQTAPSEAFF.